One sample yielded the 18 T cell receptor beta chains listed below, sequenced in a study of OX40 agonist ivuxolimab in advanced cancers. Clones were sequenced by immunoSEQ multiplex PCR, and TCRdb holds only the in-frame ones, with some missing. The sample includes 99,000 or so clones, around 94% seen only once; the top ten take less than 0.2%. The sample in question was CD4+ or CD8+ T cells sorted from blood, obtained in a trial of the OX40 agonist ivuxolimab. The receptor source for this set is an adult with an advanced solid tumor such as melanoma, head and neck, liver or kidney cancer.

The rearrangement joins TRBV11-2 to TRBJ2-7; TRBD1 matches at 10 bases. V was pared by 5 bases and J by 3 bases, with 10 bases of the junction left unmatched. Germline V gene lookup returns CDR1 SGHAT and CDR2 FQNNGV. CDR3 size: 16 residues. CDR3 sequence: CASSRDRDRGFYEQYF. CDR3 nucleotides: TGTGCCAGCAGCAGGGACCGGGACAGGGGATTCTACGAGCAGTACTTC.

The V and J genes are TRBV4-1 and TRBJ2-7; TRBD1 agrees at 7 bases. CDR3 length: 17 residues. Germline V gene data show CDR1 as MGHRA and CDR2 as YSYEKL. V lost 3 bases to trimming and J lost 0 bases; unmatched junction nucleotides: 11. The CDR3: CASSQKQTRDSSYEQYF. CDR3 in DNA: TGCGCCAGCAGCCAGAAGCAGACCCGGGACAGCTCCTACGAGCAGTACTTC.

This chain links TRBV19 with TRBJ1-2; no clear D. Germline lookup yields CDR1 LNHDA and CDR2 SQIVND (reference sequence). Trimming cost V 4 bases and J 8 bases, with 17 bases left between them. The CDR3 loop spans 14 amino acids. CDR3 sequence: CASSNTPSIQGYTF. Written as DNA, the CDR3 is TGTGCCAGTAGTAACACTCCTTCCATTCAAGGCTACACCTTC. Using reference TRBV19 and TRBJ1-2 for the parts outside the CDR3, the full variable domain is DGGITQSPKYLFRKEGQNVTLSCEQNLNHDAMYWYRQDPGQGLRLIYYSQIVNDFQKGDIAEGYSVSREKKESFPLTVTSAQKNPTAFYLCASSNTPSIQGYTFGSGTRLTVV.

The chain links TRBV9 to TRBJ2-5, with TRBD1 matching over 10 bases. Germline values: CDR1 SGDLS, CDR2 YYNGEE. This CDR3 contains 14 residues. V lost 2 bases, J lost 2 bases, and 0 bases stayed unmatched. The CDR3: CASSVDRGQETQYF. Written as DNA, the CDR3 is TGTGCCAGCAGCGTGGACAGGGGGCAAGAGACCCAGTACTTC.

The chain employs TRBV11-2 and TRBJ2-7; D remains ambiguous. The germline V and J ends were trimmed by 3 bases and 1 base, with 13 bases remaining between them. CDR3 size: 15 residues. CDR1 is SGHAT, CDR2 FQNNGV, per germline. The CDR3 region is CASSFGLGQSYEQYF. The CDR3 nucleotides are TGTGCCAGCAGCTTTGGCCTCGGGCAATCCTACGAGCAGTACTTC.

The chain recombines TRBV7-2 with TRBJ1-3; D is possibly TRBD1 (5 bases). V dropped 1 base and J dropped 0 bases, with 16 bases sitting between them. Germline CDR1 SGHTA, CDR2 FQGNSA. This CDR3 contains 18 residues. In nucleotides, the CDR3 is TGTGCCAGCAGCTTAGACCCCCCGACAGATAGCTCTGGAAACACCATATATTTT. Its protein is CASSLDPPTDSSGNTIYF.

The chain is built from TRBV4-1 and TRBJ1-2; D is uncertain. The CDR3 runs to 16 residues. Between the trimmed V and J ends, which lost 2 bases and 8 bases, there was a span of 21 bases. Germline CDR1 and CDR2: MGHRA and YSYEKL. CDR3 coding DNA: TGCGCCAGCAGCCAACTTGCCCTTACCGGAGGCGGGGGCTACACCTTC. This codes for CASSQLALTGGGGYTF.

This clone was recorded once. V is TRBV7-3 and J is TRBJ2-2; weak D call: TRBD2 (6 bases). V was clipped by 5 bases and J by 7 bases, with 14 bases between them. There are 14 residues in the CDR3. CDR1 is SGHTA, CDR2 FQGTGA, per germline. The CDR3 here is CASSPAREFGELFF. DNA of the CDR3: TGTGCCAGCAGCCCTGCCCGGGAGTTCGGGGAGCTGTTTTTT.

This chain uses TRBV6-1 with TRBJ1-1; D is uncertain. Deletions cut 3 bases from V and 4 bases from J, with 15 bases between. In germline, CDR1 is MNHNS, CDR2 SASEGT. This CDR3 spans 15 amino acids. CDR3 loop: CASSETQLAGTEAFF. The CDR3 nucleotides read TGTGCCAGCAGTGAGACACAACTAGCTGGCACTGAAGCTTTCTTT.

The rearrangement joins TRBV5-6 to TRBJ2-1; possible D gene TRBD1, 8 bases. The V end lost 0 bases, the J end lost 15 bases, and 13 bases lay between the germline ends. Germline CDR1 reads SGHDT; CDR2 reads YYEEEE. The CDR3 runs 12 residues. Written as DNA, the CDR3 is TGTGCCAGCAGCTTGGACAGGGGGGGCCGGTTCTTC. It is translated as CASSLDRGGRFF.

This chain links TRBV9 with TRBJ1-3; TRBD1 agrees at 9 bases. The V gene end was trimmed by 2 bases and the J gene end by 2 bases; junction bases not matched to a gene: 11. Germline values: CDR1 SGDLS, CDR2 YYNGEE. The CDR3 contains 18 residues. The CDR3 region has the DNA TGTGCCAGCAGCGTCTTACAGGGGGCCGTCGAGGCTGGAAACACCATATATTTT. Translation: CASSVLQGAVEAGNTIYF.

V gene TRBV10-3 combines with J gene TRBJ1-1; D remains ambiguous. CDR3 size: 13 residues. The germline V gene has CDR1 ENHRY and CDR2 SYGVKD. V was clipped by 7 bases and J by 1 base, with 10 bases between them. DNA of the CDR3: TGTGCCATCACCCGCCAGGAGAACACTGAAGCTTTCTTT. It encodes CAITRQENTEAFF.

The V gene is TRBV7-2, the J gene TRBJ2-5; 8 bases line up with TRBD1. After removal of 2 bases from V and 0 bases from J, the junction contained 5 bases not matched to a gene. This CDR3 comprises 16 residues. The V gene's germline CDR1 is SGHTA and CDR2 FQGNSA. CDR3 DNA sequence: TGTGCCAGCAGCTTAAACAACAGGGGGTACCAAGAGACCCAGTACTTC. Translated: CASSLNNRGYQETQYF.

The rearrangement joins TRBV5-6 to TRBJ1-2; TRBD1 matches 9 bases. Per the germline V gene, CDR1 is SGHDT and CDR2 is YYEEEE. V gave up 0 bases and J gave up 0 bases; unmatched junction bases: 6. The CDR3 loop spans 17 amino acids. The CDR3 loop reads CASSLEGTGWTNYGYTF. In nucleotides, the CDR3 is TGTGCCAGCAGCTTGGAAGGGACAGGGTGGACTAACTATGGCTACACCTTC.

The chain combines TRBV6-1 with TRBJ1-1, with D possibly being TRBD1 (5 bases). V was trimmed by 4 bases and J by 3 bases, leaving 9 bases between them. This CDR3 is 13 amino acids long. CDR1 and CDR2 from the germline V gene are MNHNS and SASEGT. CDR3 region: CASSGDRDTEAFF. Written as DNA, the CDR3 is TGTGCCAGCAGTGGGGACCGAGACACTGAAGCTTTCTTT.

V is TRBV4-3 and J is TRBJ1-1, with no clear D. CDR3 length: 15 residues. Per germline, CDR1 LGHNA and CDR2 YSLEER. V gave up 0 bases and J gave up 3 bases, with 11 bases separating them. The CDR3 reads CASSQDQTGDTEAFF. The CDR3, as DNA: TGCGCCAGCAGCCAAGATCAAACGGGCGACACTGAAGCTTTCTTT.

This chain links TRBV5-5 with TRBJ1-2; D is undetermined. CDR1 and CDR2 (germline): SGHKS, YYEKEE (reference sequence). This CDR3 region has 13 residues. Trimming left V 0 bases short and J 4 bases short, with 7 bases between. The CDR3 loop reads CASSLGEAYGYTF. The DNA of the CDR3 is TGTGCCAGCAGCTTGGGGGAGGCCTATGGCTACACCTTC.

This chain joins TRBV5-4 and TRBJ1-6, with unresolved D. This CDR3 is 15 amino acids long. Trimming removed 1 base at V and 8 bases at J, with 13 bases between. Germline-derived CDR1 and CDR2 are SGHNT and YYREEE (reference sequence). The CDR3 sequence is CASSLQPEGDSPLHF. In nucleotides, the CDR3 is TGTGCCAGCAGCTTGCAACCAGAAGGTGATTCACCCCTCCACTTT.